This section outlines one T cell receptor (beta chain) sequence together with its context. This sample is part of a study of blood T cell repertoires in COVID-19. Study information: Samples of COVID-19 (acute and convalescent) were obtained from the United States, Italy and Spain.

CDR1 is LGHNA and CDR2 is YNFKEQ in the germline V gene. This CDR3 is 16 amino acids long. The V gene lost 0 bases and the J gene lost 4 bases, with 15 bases spanning the gap. Cohort placement rested on clinical history that participants reported themselves. Sequencing used immunoSEQ multiplex PCR; TCRdb keeps in-frame clones, though not all of them. Of about 220,000 clones in the sample, about nine tenths were seen once. This sequence joins TRBV4-2 and TRBJ1-2; a weak D match, TRBD1 (5 bases). The sequencing sample was made of PBMCs or T cells enriched from blood (not recorded which). This TCR derives from a woman aged 25 to 45 with acute COVID-19. The DNA for the CDR3 is TGTGCCAGCAGCCAAGATGCACAGGAGAACGTCTATGGCTACACCTTC. Encoded protein: CASSQDAQENVYGYTF.